One sample yielded the 22 T cell receptor beta chains listed below, sequenced in a study of neoadjuvant anti-PD-1 for oral cavity cancer. The protocol was immunoSEQ multiplex PCR, while the TCRdb copy is restricted to in-frame clones and leaves out a portion. The data contain nearly 15,000 clones, 35% to 50% of them singletons. Stated time point: after neoadjuvant nivolumab, at surgical resection. Here the sequenced sample was tumor tissue, taken after nivolumab (anti-PD-1) treatment. These TCRs come from a person between 40 and 79 years old with oral cavity squamous cell carcinoma.

For this clone: Compared with germline, one end of the junction differs, possibly owing to a read error. This sample includes further DNA sequences coding for the same CDR3. The chain couples TRBV6-5 to TRBJ2-7; the match to TRBD2 covers 11 bases. This CDR3 spans 15 amino acids. CDR1 and CDR2 (germline): MNHEY, SVGAGI. The CDR3 sequence is CASSPGTSGSYEQYF. CDR3 DNA sequence: TGTGCCAGCAGCCCAGGGACTAGCGGATCCTATGAGCAGTACTTC.

Only a few counts were recorded for this clone. The gene calls are TRBV28 and TRBJ1-1; TRBD1 might be the D (5 bases). Germline V lookup: CDR1 MDHEN, CDR2 SYDVKM. The V end was cut by 5 bases, the J end by 4 bases, with 11 bases between. The CDR3 runs to 13 residues. The DNA of the CDR3 is TGTGCCAGCAGTATAGCAGGGTCCACTGAAGCTTTCTTT. This encodes CASSIAGSTEAFF.

CDR3 sequence reads: CASSLRRDGPSNYGYTF. For the CDR3, the DNA is TGTGCCAGCAGCCTTAGAAGGGACGGCCCTTCTAACTATGGCTACACCTTC. The V call is TRBV7-9, the J call TRBJ1-2; the D gene is possibly TRBD1 (5 bases). The germline V gene encodes CDR1 SEHNR and CDR2 FQNEAQ (reference sequence). V lost 5 bases, J lost 0 bases, and 19 bases lay in between. This CDR3 is built from 17 residues.

This chain links TRBV7-9 with TRBJ1-5, with TRBD1 identical over 8 bases. The CDR3 has 16 residues. In germline, CDR1 is SEHNR, CDR2 FQNEAQ (reference sequence). The V gene end was trimmed by 2 bases and the J gene end by 0 bases; junction bases not matched to a gene: 3. This CDR3 reads CASSLLQGDSNQPQHF. CDR3 in DNA: TGTGCCAGCAGCTTACTACAGGGGGATAGCAATCAGCCCCAGCATTTT.

The rearrangement uses TRBV4-1 and TRBJ2-3, with D possibly TRBD1 on 6 matching bases. CDR1 and CDR2 (germline): MGHRA, YSYEKL. The CDR3 is 18 amino acids. V lost 0 bases and J lost 4, with 20 bases in between. In nucleotides, the CDR3 is TGCGCCAGCAGCCAAGAAGGGGCTGCGACAGGTTTTTCAGATACGCAGTATTTT. Translating it yields CASSQEGAATGFSDTQYF.

In this sample, this clone turned up a few times. This rearrangement joins TRBV5-1 to TRBJ1-4; D remains unclear. This CDR3 is 15 amino acids long. V lost 4 bases, J lost 8 bases, and 18 bases lay in between. The germline gives CDR1 SGHRS, CDR2 YFSETQ. CDR3 sequence: CASSLDGRNYEKLFF. The DNA for the CDR3 is TGCGCCAGCAGCCTGGACGGGCGTAATTACGAAAAACTGTTTTTT.

This clone is medium-sized by share. The V gene is TRBV7-2, the J gene TRBJ1-2, with TRBD1 matching 8 bases. The V segment lost 5 bases and the J segment 5 bases; nucleotides outside the gene matches: 10. The CDR3 length is 15 residues. Germline V CDR1 and CDR2: SGHTA, FQGNSA. The CDR3 loop reads CASSQAGGSVYGYTF. Here the CDR3 DNA reads TGTGCCAGCAGCCAGGCAGGGGGCTCCGTGTATGGCTACACCTTC.

The rearrangement uses TRBV4-3 and TRBJ2-2; weak D call: TRBD1 (6 bases). The CDR3 has 16 amino acids. V shed 5 bases and J shed 6 bases, with 19 bases lying between them. Germline V lookup: CDR1 LGHNA, CDR2 YSLEER. The CDR3 reads CASSGVRGNPSGELFF. The CDR3 coding sequence is TGCGCCAGCAGCGGGGTTAGGGGGAATCCATCCGGGGAGCTGTTTTTT.

By share of the sample, this clone is medium-sized. Written as DNA, the CDR3 is TGTGCCAGCAGTCCCGGGGGGACAGGGGGCTCCGAGCAGTACTTC. It encodes CASSPGGTGGSEQYF. The V gene is TRBV28, the J gene TRBJ2-7, with TRBD1 matching over 12 bases. Trimming at V came to 5 bases and at J to 6 bases, leaving 8 bases not matched to a gene. Germline CDR1 MDHEN, CDR2 SYDVKM. The CDR3 covers 15 residues.

The chain employs TRBV5-1 and TRBJ1-2; TRBD1 agrees at 9 bases. This CDR3 has 15 residues. The ends lost 4 bases at V and 7 bases at J; junction bases unmatched: 11. Looked up from germline, CDR1 is SGHRS and CDR2 is YFSETQ. The chain's CDR3 is CASSEGQGFSFGYTF. The CDR3 DNA sequence: TGCGCCAGCAGCGAGGGACAGGGATTTTCCTTTGGCTACACCTTC. The full variable domain, rest sourced from reference TRBV5-1 and TRBJ1-2, is KAGVTQTPRYLIKTRGQQVTLSCSPISGHRSVSWYQQTPGQGLQFLFEYFSETQRNKGNFPGRFSGRQFSNSRSEMNVSTLELGDSALYLCASSEGQGFSFGYTFGSGTRLTVV.

The rearrangement joins TRBV6-1 to TRBJ2-3; either TRBD1 or TRBD2 may supply D (5 bases each). The V and J ends lost 6 bases and 8 bases respectively, with 21 bases between them. CDR3 length: 15 amino acids. Germline V gene lookup returns CDR1 MNHNS and CDR2 SASEGT. Here the CDR3 reads CASRPPGLTLGTQYF. The CDR3 DNA is TGTGCCAGCAGACCCCCGGGGCTAACCCTAGGTACGCAGTATTTT.

The chain carries TRBV15 and TRBJ1-5, with 8 bases that match TRBD1. Germline CDR1 reads LNHNV; CDR2 reads YYDKDF (reference sequence). Trimming removed 3 bases from V and 3 bases from J; junction bases left unmatched: 4. CDR3 length equals 15 residues. The CDR3 spells CATSRDRAVNQPQHF. The DNA for the CDR3 is TGTGCCACCAGCAGGGACAGGGCGGTCAATCAGCCCCAGCATTTT.

The chain links TRBV5-1 to TRBJ1-2; D gene ambiguous. CDR1 and CDR2 from the germline V gene are SGHRS and YFSETQ. Trimming cost V 0 bases and J 0 bases, with 12 bases left between them. This CDR3 region has 16 residues. The CDR3 loop is CASSLAGGRTNYGYTF. The CDR3 DNA reads as TGCGCCAGCAGCTTGGCCGGTGGCAGGACTAACTATGGCTACACCTTC.

This clone was counted only a few times. The rearrangement links TRBV4-3 to TRBJ1-6; no clear D gene. This CDR3 contains 15 residues. V dropped 0 bases and J dropped 7 bases, with 10 bases sitting between them. The germline gives CDR1 LGHNA, CDR2 YSLEER. CDR3 sequence: CASSQDHRVNSPLHF. CDR3 in DNA: TGCGCCAGCAGCCAAGATCACAGAGTAAATTCACCCCTCCACTTT.

This clone was picked up one time. The V and J genes are TRBV6-5 and TRBJ1-1, with D perhaps matching TRBD1 (6 bases). In germline, CDR1 is MNHEY, CDR2 SVGAGI. V was shortened by 0 bases and J by 4 bases, with 9 bases between the two germline ends. CDR3 length: 14 residues. The CDR3: CASSYSLGGTEAFF. The CDR3 DNA is TGTGCCAGCAGTTACTCCCTAGGGGGCACTGAAGCTTTCTTT.

This clone was picked up a small number of times. This CDR3 is CASSLVGRGGADTQYF. In nucleotides, the CDR3 is TGTGCCAGCAGCTTAGTAGGTCGCGGGGGAGCAGATACGCAGTATTTT. The chain couples TRBV7-8 to TRBJ2-3, with 7 bases fitting TRBD2. The CDR3 runs to 16 residues. Trimming took 1 base from V and 4 from J; bases not matched to a gene: 8. Germline lookup yields CDR1 SGHVS and CDR2 FQNEAQ.

This clone was observed once. This rearrangement joins TRBV5-1 to TRBJ2-5; 11 bases agree with TRBD1. CDR1 and CDR2 (germline): SGHRS, YFSETQ. The CDR3 runs 14 residues. V shed 3 bases and J 3 bases; nucleotides not matched to a gene: 1. The CDR3 sequence is CASSWGQGEETQYF. DNA of the CDR3: TGCGCCAGCAGCTGGGGACAGGGGGAAGAGACCCAGTACTTC.

This clone was picked up a small number of times. V is TRBV6-5 and J is TRBJ2-7; TRBD1 matches at 9 bases. The CDR3 length is 13 residues. Trimming took 6 bases from V and 7 from J; bases not matched to a gene: 7. Germline V gene lookup returns CDR1 MNHEY and CDR2 SVGAGI. As DNA, the CDR3 is TGTGCCAGCAGCAGAGACAGGGGGTGGGAGCAGTACTTC. As protein: CASSRDRGWEQYF.

This clone was counted a few times. The chain joins TRBV11-2 to TRBJ1-2; D perhaps matches TRBD1 (5 bases). CDR1 is SGHAT and CDR2 is FQNNGV in the germline V gene. V was shortened by 1 base and J by 3 bases, with 12 bases between the two germline ends. The CDR3 has 15 amino acids. This CDR3 is CASSLVGGDDYGYTF. Written as DNA, the CDR3 is TGTGCCAGCAGCTTAGTCGGAGGGGATGACTATGGCTACACCTTC.

This clone was detected only a few times. The gene calls are TRBV20-1 and TRBJ1-2; a weak D match, TRBD1 (5 bases). The CDR3 has 11 amino acids. Germline values: CDR1 DFQATT, CDR2 SNEGSKA (reference sequence). The germline V and J ends were trimmed by 6 bases and 8 bases, with 13 bases remaining between them. The CDR3 DNA is TGCAGTGCGGGGACTGCCCGGGGCTACACCTTC. Its protein product is CSAGTARGYTF.

This chain joins TRBV7-2 and TRBJ1-6; D might be TRBD1 (6 bases). V shed 4 bases and J shed 9 bases, with 13 bases lying between them. Germline lookup yields CDR1 SGHTA and CDR2 FQGNSA. The CDR3 extends over 14 amino acids. The CDR3 is CASSSAGEGSPLHF. CDR3 nucleotide sequence: TGTGCCAGCAGCTCCGCAGGGGAAGGTTCACCCCTCCACTTT.

The chain couples TRBV6-1 to TRBJ2-1, with 7 bases aligning to TRBD1. V was pared by 8 bases and J by 8 bases, with 9 bases of the junction left unmatched. There are 13 residues in the CDR3. Germline V gene sequence: CDR1 MNHNS, CDR2 SASEGT. CDR3 loop: CASLPTGQDEQFF. CDR3 coding DNA: TGTGCCAGCTTACCGACAGGGCAGGATGAGCAGTTCTTC.